This record looks at one TCR beta chain sequence and its context. Its antigen remains unidentified. This may arise from a read error, as a much more abundant clone is one base away. The sample is drawn from a study of tumor and adjacent non-tumor tissue in lung cancer (dated by TCRdb to 2016 to 2019). For the study in its entirety: Of the cohort, 12 patients had adenocarcinoma, 2 had squamous cell carcinoma and 1 had small cell lung cancer. Using bulk TCRbeta repertoires from under 18 lung cancer patients, the study set lung tumor tissue side by side with matched distant non-tumor lung tissue. For each patient, one tumor sample and one normal lung sample were taken, giving approximately 29 paired specimens that underwent TCRbeta CDR3 sequencing. Ages among the roughly 15 patients ranged from about 31 to 85 years, there were around ten men and 5 women, and disease was at TNM stage I to III. Sequencing produced about 130,000,000 productive TCRbeta reads in total, an average of around 4.2 million reads per sample. Summary of the overall study and its limitations: Peripheral blood was not sequenced, so blood TCRbeta repertoires were not examined in the lung cancer patients of the study. Younger patients had significantly higher TCR diversity, and higher tumor TCR diversity was associated with shorter overall and disease-free survival. Tumor tissue showed significantly greater TCR diversity (inverse Simpson) than normal lung tissue (around 450 vs 150, P = 0.0075, Mann-Whitney U test). Only approximately 16 patients were included in the cohort, and the need for larger samples and more detailed clinical data was noted by the authors. A significantly larger cumulative share of the repertoire was made up by the top 100 clones in normal lung than in tumor tissue. The methods do not name the sequencing platform or mention unique molecular identifiers.

RNA was isolated from bulk, unsorted tissue, and RNA quality was assessed with a NanoDrop ND-1000 and an Agilent 2100. Donors were newly diagnosed lung cancer patients admitted for thoracic surgery in China between August and November 2014, without prior chemotherapy. Patients who had received previous radiotherapy or chemotherapy, or who had another concurrent cancer, were excluded from the study. Pieces of surgical tissue measuring roughly 1-2.2 cm3 were kept in RNAlater solution and held at -80 degrees C until needed. The library relied on multiplex PCR. TCRdb lists the instrument as Illumina HiSeq 2500. TCRbeta libraries were constructed through three rounds of nested PCR with primers (Table S4) according to protocols adapted from ARM-PCR. Before sequencing, PCR products in the 200-500 bp range were cut out of the gel and cleaned up using the QIAquick gel extraction kit. Concerning the study's data processing: Reads were cleaned using Trimmomatic, were merged into complete CDR3 sequences using FLASH, and were assigned to V(D)J germline segments using MiTCR. Clonal diversity was calculated as the inverse Simpson's index using VDJtools. Productive reads were defined as in-frame sequences without a premature stop codon. TCRdb handled the public reads itself, with Q25 trimming in fastp and clone calling in MiXCR, and kept productive beta chains. One record per CDR3 amino acid sequence lists the most common genes and DNA. Clone size and V and J calls follow TCRdb, not the original study. In this sample the table shows about 110,000 distinct CDR3 sequences, 84% of which occur a single time. The ten largest make up approximately 22% of the sample.

From the cysteine up to the phenylalanine, the CDR3 has a length of 17 residues. Only the CDR3 DNA stays, 51 bases, in frame from base 1. Based on the germline V gene (reference sequence), the CDR1 and CDR2 sequences are GTSNPN and SVGIG. The junction shows trimming of 4 bases on V and 1 base on J, plus 20 bases between the germline ends. The receptor chain draws on TRBV30 and TRBJ1-3, and perhaps TRBD1 as D gene, on 5 matching bases. The receptor was derived from a man between 65 and 85 years old with non-small cell lung cancer. Sequencing used lung tumor tissue. The CDR3 protein: CAWNVPKGPISGNTIYF. Here is the DNA: TGTGCCTGGAATGTACCTAAGGGGCCGATATCTGGAAACACCATATATTTT.